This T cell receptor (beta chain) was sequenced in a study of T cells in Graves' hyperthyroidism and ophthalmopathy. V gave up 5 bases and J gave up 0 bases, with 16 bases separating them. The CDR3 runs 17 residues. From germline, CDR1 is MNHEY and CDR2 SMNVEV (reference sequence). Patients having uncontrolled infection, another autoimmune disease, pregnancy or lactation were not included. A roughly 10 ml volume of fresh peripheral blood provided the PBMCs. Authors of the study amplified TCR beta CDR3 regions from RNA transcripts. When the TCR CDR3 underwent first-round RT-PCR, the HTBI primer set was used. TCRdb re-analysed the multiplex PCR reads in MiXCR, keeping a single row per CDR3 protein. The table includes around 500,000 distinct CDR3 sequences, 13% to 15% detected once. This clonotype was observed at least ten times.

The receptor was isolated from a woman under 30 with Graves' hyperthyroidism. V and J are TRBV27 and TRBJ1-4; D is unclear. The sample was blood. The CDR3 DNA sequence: TGTGCCAGCAGTCCCAATGGACGCCCCGCAACTAATGAAAAACTGTTTTTT. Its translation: CASSPNGRPATNEKLFF.